This T cell receptor beta chain was found in a study of blood T cell repertoires in COVID-19. Whole-study context: There were acute and convalescent COVID-19 samples, and they came from the United States, Italy and Spain.

TCRdb's copy holds only in-frame clones and misses some; the assay was immunoSEQ multiplex PCR. Of 200,000 to 300,000 clones in the sample, 85% to 90% were seen once. Those who participated ranged in age from roughly 18 to 90 years and resided in around 22 US areas. Researchers sorted participants into cohorts using their self-reported clinical history. Cohort 3 donors were reported recovered after two negative PCRs, clearance, or symptom resolution. This sequence originates from a man aged 35-49 years who had recovered from COVID-19. Sequences were obtained from PBMCs or T cells enriched from blood (not recorded which).

The CDR3 loop reads CASSLDRQGLGETQYF. The CDR3 bases are TGTGCCAGCAGCTTGGACAGACAGGGCTTAGGTGAGACCCAGTACTTC. The chain uses TRBV5-6 and TRBJ2-5; 7 bases map to TRBD1. J gave up 5 bases and V 0 bases, and 10 bases lay outside the gene matches. Germline V gene sequence: CDR1 SGHDT, CDR2 YYEEEE. This CDR3 is built from 16 residues.